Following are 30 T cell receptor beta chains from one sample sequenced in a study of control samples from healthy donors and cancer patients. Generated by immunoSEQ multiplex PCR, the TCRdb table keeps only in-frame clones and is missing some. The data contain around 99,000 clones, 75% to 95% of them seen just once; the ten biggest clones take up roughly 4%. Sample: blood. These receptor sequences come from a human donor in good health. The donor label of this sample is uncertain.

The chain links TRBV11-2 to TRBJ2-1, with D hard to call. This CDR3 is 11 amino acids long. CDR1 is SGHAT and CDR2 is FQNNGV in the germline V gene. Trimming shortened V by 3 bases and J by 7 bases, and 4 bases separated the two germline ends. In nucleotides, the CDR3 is TGTGCCAGCAGCTTCCGAAATGAGCAGTTCTTC. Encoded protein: CASSFRNEQFF.

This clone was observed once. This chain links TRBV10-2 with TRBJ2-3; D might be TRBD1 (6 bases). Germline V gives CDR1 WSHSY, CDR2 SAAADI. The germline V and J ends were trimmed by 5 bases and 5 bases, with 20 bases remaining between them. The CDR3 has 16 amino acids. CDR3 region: CASSNMGQGIVDTQYF. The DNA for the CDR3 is TGCGCCAGCAGTAACATGGGGCAGGGGATAGTAGATACGCAGTATTTT.

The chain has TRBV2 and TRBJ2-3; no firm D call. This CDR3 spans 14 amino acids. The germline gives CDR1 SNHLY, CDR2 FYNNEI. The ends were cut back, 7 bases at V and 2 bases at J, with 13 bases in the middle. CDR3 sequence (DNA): TGTGCCAGCAACAGTCGGACGCTCACAGATACGCAGTATTTT. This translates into CASNSRTLTDTQYF.

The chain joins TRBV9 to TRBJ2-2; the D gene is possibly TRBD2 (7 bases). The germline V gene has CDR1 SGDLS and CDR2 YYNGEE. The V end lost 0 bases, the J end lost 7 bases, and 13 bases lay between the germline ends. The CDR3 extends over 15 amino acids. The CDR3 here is CASSVDGGRIGELFF. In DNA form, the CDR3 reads TGTGCCAGCAGCGTAGACGGGGGGCGCATCGGGGAGCTGTTTTTT.

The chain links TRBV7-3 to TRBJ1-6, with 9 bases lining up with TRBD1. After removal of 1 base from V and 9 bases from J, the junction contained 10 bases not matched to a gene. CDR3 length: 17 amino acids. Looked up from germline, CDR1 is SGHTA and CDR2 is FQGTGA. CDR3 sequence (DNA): TGTGCCAGCAGCTTAAATGCCCCCGGGACAGGGAGTTCACCCCTCCACTTT. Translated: CASSLNAPGTGSSPLHF.

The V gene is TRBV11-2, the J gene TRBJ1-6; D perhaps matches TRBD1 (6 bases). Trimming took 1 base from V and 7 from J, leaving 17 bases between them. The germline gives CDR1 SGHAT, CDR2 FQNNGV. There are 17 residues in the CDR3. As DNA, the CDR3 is TGTGCCAGCAGCTTAGCTACCAAACAGGGTACGAATTCACCCCTCCACTTT. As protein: CASSLATKQGTNSPLHF.

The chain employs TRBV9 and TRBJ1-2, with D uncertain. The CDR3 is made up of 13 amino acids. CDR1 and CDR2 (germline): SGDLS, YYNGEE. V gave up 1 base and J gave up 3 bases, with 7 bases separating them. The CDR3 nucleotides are TGTGCCAGCAGCGTAACACCTCACTATGGCTACACCTTC. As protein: CASSVTPHYGYTF.

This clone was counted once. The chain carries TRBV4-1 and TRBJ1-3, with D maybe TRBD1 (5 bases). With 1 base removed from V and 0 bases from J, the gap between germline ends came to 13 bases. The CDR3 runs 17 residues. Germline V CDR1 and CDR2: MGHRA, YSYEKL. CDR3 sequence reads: CASSQVDNFSSGNTIYF. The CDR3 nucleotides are TGCGCCAGCAGCCAAGTGGACAACTTTAGCTCTGGAAACACCATATATTTT.

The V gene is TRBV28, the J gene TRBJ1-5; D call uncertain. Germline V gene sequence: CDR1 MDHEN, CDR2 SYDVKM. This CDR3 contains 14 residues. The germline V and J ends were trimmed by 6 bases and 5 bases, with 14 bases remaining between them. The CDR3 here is CASSFAGDYQPQHF. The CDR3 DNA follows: TGTGCCAGCAGCTTCGCAGGTGATTATCAGCCCCAGCATTTT.

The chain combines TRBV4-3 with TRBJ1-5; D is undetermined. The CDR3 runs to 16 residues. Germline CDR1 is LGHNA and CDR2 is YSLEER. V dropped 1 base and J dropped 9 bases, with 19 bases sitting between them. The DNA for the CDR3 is TGCGCCAGCAGCCAAGGCGTCAGTTTAGCTGATGGGCCCCAGCATTTT. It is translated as CASSQGVSLADGPQHF.

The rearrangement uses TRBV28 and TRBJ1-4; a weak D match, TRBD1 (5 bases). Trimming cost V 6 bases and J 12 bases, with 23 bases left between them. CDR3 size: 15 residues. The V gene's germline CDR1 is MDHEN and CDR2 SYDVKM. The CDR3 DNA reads TGTGCCAGCAGACGTCTCGACAGCCTTATGGGGGAACTGTTTTTT. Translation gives CASRRLDSLMGELFF.

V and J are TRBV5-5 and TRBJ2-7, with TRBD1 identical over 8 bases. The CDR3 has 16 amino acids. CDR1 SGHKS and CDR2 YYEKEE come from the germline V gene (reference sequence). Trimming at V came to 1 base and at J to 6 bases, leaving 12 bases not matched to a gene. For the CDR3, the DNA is TGTGCCAGCAGCTTGCTCTGGACAGGGATAACGGTCGAGCAGTACTTC. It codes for CASSLLWTGITVEQYF.

In DNA form, the CDR3 reads TGTGCCAGTAGTCCACTAGCGGGGGGGCTCGCAGATACGCAGTATTTT. Its protein product is CASSPLAGGLADTQYF. This chain joins TRBV19 and TRBJ2-3, with 13 bases that match TRBD2. Germline trimming cut 5 bases from V and 4 bases from J; bases unmatched to any gene: 6. CDR1 is LNHDA and CDR2 is SQIVND in the germline V gene (reference sequence). This CDR3 is built from 16 residues.

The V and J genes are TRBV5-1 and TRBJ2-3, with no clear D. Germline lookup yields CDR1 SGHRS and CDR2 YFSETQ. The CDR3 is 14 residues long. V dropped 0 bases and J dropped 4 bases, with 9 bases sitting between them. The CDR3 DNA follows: TGCGCCAGCAGCTTGGAAGGATACGCAGATACGCAGTATTTT. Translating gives CASSLEGYADTQYF.

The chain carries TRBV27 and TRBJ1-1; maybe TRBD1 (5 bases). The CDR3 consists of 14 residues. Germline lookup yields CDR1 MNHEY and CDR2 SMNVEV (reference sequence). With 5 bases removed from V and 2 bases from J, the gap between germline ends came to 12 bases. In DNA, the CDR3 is TGTGCCAGCAGTCCTGGGACCTTCAACACTGAAGCTTTCTTT. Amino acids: CASSPGTFNTEAFF.

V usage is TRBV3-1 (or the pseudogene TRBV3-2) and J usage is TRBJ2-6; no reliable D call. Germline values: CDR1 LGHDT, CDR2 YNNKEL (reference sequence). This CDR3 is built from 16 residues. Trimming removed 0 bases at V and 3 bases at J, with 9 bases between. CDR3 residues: CASSQDVGFGANVLTF. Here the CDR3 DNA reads TGTGCCAGCAGCCAAGATGTGGGCTTTGGGGCCAACGTCCTGACTTTC.

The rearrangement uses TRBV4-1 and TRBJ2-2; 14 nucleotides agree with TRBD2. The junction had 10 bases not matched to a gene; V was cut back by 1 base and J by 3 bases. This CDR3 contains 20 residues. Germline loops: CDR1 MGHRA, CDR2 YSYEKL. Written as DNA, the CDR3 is TGCGCCAGCAGCCAAGCCACCGGGACTAGCGGGGGAAGGGACACCGGGGAGCTGTTTTTT. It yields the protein CASSQATGTSGGRDTGELFF.

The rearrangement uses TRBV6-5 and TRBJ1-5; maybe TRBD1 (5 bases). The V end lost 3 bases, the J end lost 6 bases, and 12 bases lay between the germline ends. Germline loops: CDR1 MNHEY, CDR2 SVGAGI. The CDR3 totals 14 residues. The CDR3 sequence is CASSYGPGSQPQHF. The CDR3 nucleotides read TGTGCCAGCAGTTATGGGCCAGGGTCTCAGCCCCAGCATTTT.

CDR3 DNA sequence: TGTGCCAGCAGTTTCGGGGACACTGAAGCTTTCTTT. This encodes CASSFGDTEAFF. The chain recombines TRBV12-3 or TRBV12-4 with TRBJ1-1; D uncertain. The CDR3 sequence is 12 residues long. V lost 3 bases to trimming and J lost 3 bases, with 5 bases between them.

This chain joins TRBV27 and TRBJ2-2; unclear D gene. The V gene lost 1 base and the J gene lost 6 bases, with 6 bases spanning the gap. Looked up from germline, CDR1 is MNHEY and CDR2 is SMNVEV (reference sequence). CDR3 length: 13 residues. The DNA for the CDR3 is TGTGCCAGCAGTTTATTTGTGGCCGGGGAGCTGTTTTTT. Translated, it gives CASSLFVAGELFF.

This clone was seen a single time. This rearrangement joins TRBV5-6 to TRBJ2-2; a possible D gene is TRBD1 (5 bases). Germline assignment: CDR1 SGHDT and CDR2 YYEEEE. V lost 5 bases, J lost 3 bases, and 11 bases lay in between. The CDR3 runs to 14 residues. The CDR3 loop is CASRIQGDTGELFF. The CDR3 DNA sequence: TGTGCCAGCAGAATTCAGGGTGACACCGGGGAGCTGTTTTTT.

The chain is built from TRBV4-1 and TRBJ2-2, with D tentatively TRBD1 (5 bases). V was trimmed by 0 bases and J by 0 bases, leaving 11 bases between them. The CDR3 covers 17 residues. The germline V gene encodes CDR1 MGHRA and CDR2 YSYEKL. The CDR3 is CASSQDRWTTNTGELFF. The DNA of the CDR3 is TGCGCCAGCAGCCAAGATCGATGGACAACGAACACCGGGGAGCTGTTTTTT.

The DNA of the CDR3 is TGTGCCAGCAGCCCCACGGCTCAGCCCCAGCATTTT. It codes for CASSPTAQPQHF. The chain uses TRBV28 and TRBJ1-5; D is unresolved. This CDR3 region has 12 residues. The V end was cut by 6 bases, the J end by 6 bases, with 9 bases between. The V gene's germline CDR1 is MDHEN and CDR2 SYDVKM.

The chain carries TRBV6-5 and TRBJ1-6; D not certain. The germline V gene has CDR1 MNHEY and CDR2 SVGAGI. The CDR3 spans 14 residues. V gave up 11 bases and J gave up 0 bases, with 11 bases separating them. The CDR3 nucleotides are TGTGCCGGGGAGTCCCCCTCCTATAATTCACCCCTCCACTTT. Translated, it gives CAGESPSYNSPLHF.

The CDR3 DNA sequence: TGTGCCAGCAGCGCGGGGGGACAGGGATCCTCTGGGGCCAACGTCCTGACTTTC. It is translated as CASSAGGQGSSGANVLTF. V gene TRBV9 combines with J gene TRBJ2-6; 9 bases are a match to TRBD1. The CDR3 length is 18 residues. From germline, CDR1 is SGDLS and CDR2 YYNGEE. V lost 3 bases and J lost 0; bases outside the gene matches: 7.

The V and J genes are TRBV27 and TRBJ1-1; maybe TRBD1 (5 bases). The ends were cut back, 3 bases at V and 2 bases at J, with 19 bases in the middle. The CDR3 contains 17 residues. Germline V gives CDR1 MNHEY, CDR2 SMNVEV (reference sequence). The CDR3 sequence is CASSLRQTYPINTEAFF. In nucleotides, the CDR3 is TGTGCCAGCAGTTTGAGACAGACATACCCAATCAACACTGAAGCTTTCTTT.

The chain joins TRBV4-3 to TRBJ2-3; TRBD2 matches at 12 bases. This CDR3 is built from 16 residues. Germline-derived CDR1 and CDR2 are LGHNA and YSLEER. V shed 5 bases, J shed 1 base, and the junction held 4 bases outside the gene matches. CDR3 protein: CASSRRLAGGTDTQYF. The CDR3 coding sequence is TGCGCCAGCAGCAGAAGACTAGCGGGGGGCACAGATACGCAGTATTTT.

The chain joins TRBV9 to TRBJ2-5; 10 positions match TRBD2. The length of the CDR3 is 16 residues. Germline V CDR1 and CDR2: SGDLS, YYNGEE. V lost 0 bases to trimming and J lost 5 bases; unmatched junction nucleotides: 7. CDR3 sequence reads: CASSVDGAGGQETQYF. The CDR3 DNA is TGTGCCAGCAGCGTAGATGGAGCGGGGGGGCAGGAGACCCAGTACTTC.

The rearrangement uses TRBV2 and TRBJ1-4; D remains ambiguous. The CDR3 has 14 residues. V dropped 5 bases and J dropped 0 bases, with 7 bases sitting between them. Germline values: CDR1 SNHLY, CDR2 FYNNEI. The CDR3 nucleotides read TGTGCCAGCAGTCGTCCGGCAACTAATGAAAAACTGTTTTTT. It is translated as CASSRPATNEKLFF.

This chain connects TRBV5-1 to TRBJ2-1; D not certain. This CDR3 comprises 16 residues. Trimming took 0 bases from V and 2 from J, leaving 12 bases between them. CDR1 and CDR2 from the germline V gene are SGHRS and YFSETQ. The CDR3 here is CASSLVRKSPYNEQFF. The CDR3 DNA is TGCGCCAGCAGCTTGGTACGGAAGAGCCCCTACAATGAGCAGTTCTTC.